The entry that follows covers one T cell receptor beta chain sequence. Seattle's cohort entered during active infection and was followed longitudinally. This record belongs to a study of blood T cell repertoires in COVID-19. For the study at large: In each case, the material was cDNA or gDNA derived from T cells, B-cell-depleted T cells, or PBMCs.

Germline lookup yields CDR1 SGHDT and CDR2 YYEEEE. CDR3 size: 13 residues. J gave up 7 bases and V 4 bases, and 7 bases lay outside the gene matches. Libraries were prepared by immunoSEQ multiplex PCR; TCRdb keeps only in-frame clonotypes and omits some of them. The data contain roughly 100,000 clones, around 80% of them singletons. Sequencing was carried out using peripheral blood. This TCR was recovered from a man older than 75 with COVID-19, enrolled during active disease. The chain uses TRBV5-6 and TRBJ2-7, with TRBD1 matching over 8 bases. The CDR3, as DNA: TGTGCCAGCAGCCTGTGGACAGGGTTGGAGCAGTACTTC. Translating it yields CASSLWTGLEQYF.